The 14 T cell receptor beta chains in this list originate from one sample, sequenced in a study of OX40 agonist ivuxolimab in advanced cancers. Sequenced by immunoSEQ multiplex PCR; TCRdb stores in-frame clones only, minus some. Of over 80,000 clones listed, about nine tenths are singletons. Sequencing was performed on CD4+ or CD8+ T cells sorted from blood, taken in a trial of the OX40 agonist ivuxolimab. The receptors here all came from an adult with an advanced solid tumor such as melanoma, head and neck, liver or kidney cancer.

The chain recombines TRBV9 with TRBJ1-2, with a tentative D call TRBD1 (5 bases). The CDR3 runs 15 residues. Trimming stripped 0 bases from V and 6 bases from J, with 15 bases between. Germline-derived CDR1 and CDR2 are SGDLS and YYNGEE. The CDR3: CASSVAFQGRDGYTF. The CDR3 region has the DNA TGTGCCAGCAGCGTAGCTTTTCAGGGTAGAGATGGCTACACCTTC. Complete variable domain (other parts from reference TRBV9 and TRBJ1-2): DSGVTQTPKHLITATGQRVTLRCSPRSGDLSVYWYQQSLDQGLQFLIQYYNGEERAKGNILERFSAQQFPDLHSELNLSSLELGDSALYFCASSVAFQGRDGYTFGSGTRLTVV.

DNA for the CDR3: TGTGCCAGCAGTGAATCCACAACCCAGCATTTT. It encodes CASSESTTQHF. The chain combines TRBV25-1 with TRBJ1-5; D is undetermined. The V gene's germline CDR1 is MGHDK and CDR2 SYGVNS. CDR3 length: 11 amino acids. V was clipped by 1 base and J by 11 bases, with 6 bases between them.

CDR3 coding DNA: TGCAGCGTCCGGGCGGGAAGGAGAGAGCAGTTCTTC. It translates to CSVRAGRREQFF. V usage is TRBV29-1 and J usage is TRBJ2-1; maybe TRBD2 (6 bases). CDR1 and CDR2 from the germline V gene are SQVTM and ANQGSEA. The CDR3 has 12 residues. V lost 6 bases and J lost 10, with 16 bases in between.

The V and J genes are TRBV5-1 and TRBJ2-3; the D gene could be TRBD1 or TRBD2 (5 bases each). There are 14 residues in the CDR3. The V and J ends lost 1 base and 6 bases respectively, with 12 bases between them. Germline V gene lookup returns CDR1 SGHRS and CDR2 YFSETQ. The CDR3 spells CASSLFGGDDTQYF. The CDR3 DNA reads TGCGCCAGCAGCTTGTTTGGGGGAGACGATACGCAGTATTTT.

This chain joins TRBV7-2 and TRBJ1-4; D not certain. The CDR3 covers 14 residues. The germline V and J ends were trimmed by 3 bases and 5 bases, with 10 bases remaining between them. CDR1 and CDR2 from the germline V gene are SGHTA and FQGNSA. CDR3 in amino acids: CASSFHGLNEKLFF. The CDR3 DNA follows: TGTGCCAGCAGCTTTCACGGGTTGAATGAAAAACTGTTTTTT. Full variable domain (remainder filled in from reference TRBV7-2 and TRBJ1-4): GAGVSQSPSNKVTEKGKDVELRCDPISGHTALYWYRQSLGQGLEFLIYFQGNSAPDKSGLPSDRFSAERTGGSVSTLTIQRTQQEDSAVYLCASSFHGLNEKLFFGSGTQLSVL.

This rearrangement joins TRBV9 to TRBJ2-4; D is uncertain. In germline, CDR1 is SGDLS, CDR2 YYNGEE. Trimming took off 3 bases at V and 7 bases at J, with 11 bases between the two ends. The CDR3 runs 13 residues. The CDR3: CASSGDPQNIQYF. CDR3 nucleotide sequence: TGTGCCAGCAGCGGCGACCCCCAGAACATTCAGTACTTC.

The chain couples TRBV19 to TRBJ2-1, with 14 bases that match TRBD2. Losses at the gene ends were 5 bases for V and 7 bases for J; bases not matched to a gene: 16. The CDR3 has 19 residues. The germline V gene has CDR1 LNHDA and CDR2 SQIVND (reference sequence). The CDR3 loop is CASSPGLAGGPHKFNEQFF. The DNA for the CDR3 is TGTGCCAGTAGTCCCGGACTAGCGGGGGGCCCTCATAAGTTTAATGAGCAGTTCTTC.

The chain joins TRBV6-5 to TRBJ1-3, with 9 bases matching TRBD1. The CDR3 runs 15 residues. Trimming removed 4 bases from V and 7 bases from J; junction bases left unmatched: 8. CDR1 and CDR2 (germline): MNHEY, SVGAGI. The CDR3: CASSFGQGQRNTIYF. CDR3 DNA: TGTGCCAGCAGTTTCGGACAGGGGCAGAGGAACACCATATATTTT.

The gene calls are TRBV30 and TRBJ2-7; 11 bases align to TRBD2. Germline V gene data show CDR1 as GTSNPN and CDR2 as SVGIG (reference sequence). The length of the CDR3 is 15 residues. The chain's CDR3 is CAQRRGTSGSYEQYF. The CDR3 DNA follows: TGTGCGCAACGGAGGGGGACTAGCGGATCCTACGAGCAGTACTTC.

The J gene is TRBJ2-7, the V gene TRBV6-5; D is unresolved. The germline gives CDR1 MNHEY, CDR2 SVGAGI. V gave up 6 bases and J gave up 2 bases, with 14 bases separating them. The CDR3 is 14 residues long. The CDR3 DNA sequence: TGTGCCAGCAGAGTAGGCCTTTCGACCTACGAGCAGTACTTC. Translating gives CASRVGLSTYEQYF.

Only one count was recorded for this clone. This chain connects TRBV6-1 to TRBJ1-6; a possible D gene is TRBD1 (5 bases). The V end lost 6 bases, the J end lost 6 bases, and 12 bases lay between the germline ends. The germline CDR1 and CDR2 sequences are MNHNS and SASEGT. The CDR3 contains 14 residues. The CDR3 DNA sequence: TGTGCCAGCAGCCGCGACAGAATTAATTCACCCCTCCACTTT. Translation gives CASSRDRINSPLHF.

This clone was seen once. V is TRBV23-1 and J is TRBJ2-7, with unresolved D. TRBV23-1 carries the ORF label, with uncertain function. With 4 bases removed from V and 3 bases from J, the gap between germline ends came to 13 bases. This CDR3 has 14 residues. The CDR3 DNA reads TGCGCCAGCAGTCTAAGAGTGGAGAACTACGAGCAGTACTTC. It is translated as CASSLRVENYEQYF.

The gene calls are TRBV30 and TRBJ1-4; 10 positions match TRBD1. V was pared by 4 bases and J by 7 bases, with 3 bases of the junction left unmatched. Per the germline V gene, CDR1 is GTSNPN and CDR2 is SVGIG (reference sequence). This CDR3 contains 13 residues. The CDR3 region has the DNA TGTGCCTGGACGGGACAGGGGTTTGAAAAACTGTTTTTT. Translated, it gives CAWTGQGFEKLFF.

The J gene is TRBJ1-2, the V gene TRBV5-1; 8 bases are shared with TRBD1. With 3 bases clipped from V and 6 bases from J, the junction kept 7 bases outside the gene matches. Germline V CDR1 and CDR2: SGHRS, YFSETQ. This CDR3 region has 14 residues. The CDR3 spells CASSWQQGEDGYTF. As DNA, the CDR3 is TGCGCCAGCAGCTGGCAACAGGGGGAGGATGGCTACACCTTC. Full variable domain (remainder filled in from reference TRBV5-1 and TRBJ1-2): KAGVTQTPRYLIKTRGQQVTLSCSPISGHRSVSWYQQTPGQGLQFLFEYFSETQRNKGNFPGRFSGRQFSNSRSEMNVSTLELGDSALYLCASSWQQGEDGYTFGSGTRLTVV.